The following is a T cell receptor (beta chain) sequence with its context. Its specificity is not known. These data belong to a study of post-analysis software for immune sequencing data. Study-level results: Roughly five TRBV segments were more frequent in patients than controls; TRBV5-6, TRBV5-1 and TRBV20-1 belonged to this group.

Germline lookup yields CDR1 SGHAT and CDR2 FQNNGV. V was cut by 0 bases and J by 4 bases, with 12 bases left in between. The CDR3 is 15 amino acids. Unique molecular identifiers were present in the TCR beta cDNA libraries. Some 500,000 cDNA molecules were obtained per 1 to 10 million input T cells. TCRdb itself ran the PCR reads through MiXCR, one entry per CDR3 protein. This table has about 430,000 distinct CDR3 sequences, roughly 38% appearing once. This chain joins TRBV11-2 and TRBJ2-5; a weak D match, TRBD2 (6 bases). The specimen sequenced was blood. The TCR comes from a girl aged 2 to 10 with multiple sclerosis. CDR3 coding DNA: TGTGCCAGCAGCTTAGATCACGGGGGAGGAGAGACCCAGTACTTC. The encoded protein is CASSLDHGGGETQYF. Based on the CDR3 plus reference TRBV11-2 and TRBJ2-5, the full variable domain is EAGVAQSPRYKIIEKRQSVAFWCNPISGHATLYWYQQILGQGPKLLIQFQNNGVVDDSQLPKDRFSAERLKGVDSTLKIQPAKLEDSAVYLCASSLDHGGGETQYFGPGTRLLVL.